This TCR beta chain comes out of a study of CD8+ T cells in alopecia areata. Study-wide points: Scalp clonality and expanded CD8+ clones among the top 100 showed significant decreases with tofacitinib.

In each case, RNA was isolated and then reverse transcribed into cDNA as the sequencing template. The method was immunoSEQ multiplex PCR; TCRdb's version includes in-frame clones alone and lacks a portion of them. Of roughly 200,000 clones listed, around two fifths are singletons. Worth noting for this clone: Its specificity is not known.

Treatment in this sample: oral pan-JAK inhibitor, 5-10 mg twice daily. The germline CDR1 and CDR2 sequences are LNHNV and YYDKDF (reference sequence). The CDR3 is 12 amino acids. The V gene lost 1 base and the J gene lost 6 bases, with 5 bases spanning the gap. This sample comprised CD4+ T cells sorted from blood, obtained between weeks 30 and 35, from a patient treated with tofacitinib. V is TRBV15 and J is TRBJ2-3, with D perhaps assigned TRBD1 or TRBD2 (5 bases each). The receptor was isolated from a human donor with alopecia areata. In DNA form, the CDR3 reads TGTGCCACCAGCAGAGGGGGGGATACGCAGTATTTT. Translating gives CATSRGGDTQYF.